What follows are 5 T cell receptor beta chains derived from one specimen sequenced in a study of T cells in Graves' hyperthyroidism and ophthalmopathy. Amplified TCR beta CDR3 regions derived from RNA transcripts. With the HTBI primer set, the TCR CDR3 went through a first round of RT-PCR. TCRdb processed the multiplex PCR reads anew with MiXCR; each CDR3 protein has one entry. There are about 570,000 distinct CDR3 sequences in the sample; 14% occur only once, and approximately 15% lies in the top ten. Sample: blood. These receptors were collected from a woman aged 35 to 49 with Graves' hyperthyroidism.

The chain combines TRBV30 with TRBJ2-3, with D possibly being TRBD1 (5 bases). V dropped 5 bases and J dropped 3 bases, with 9 bases sitting between them. This CDR3 is 12 amino acids long. Germline V gene lookup returns CDR1 GTSNPN and CDR2 SVGIG (reference sequence). CDR3 sequence: CAWGQMTDTQYF. The CDR3, as DNA: TGTGCCTGGGGACAAATGACAGATACGCAGTATTTT.

This clonotype was observed a handful of times. The chain joins TRBV19 to TRBJ2-1; possibly TRBD1 for D (6 bases). Germline lookup yields CDR1 LNHDA and CDR2 SQIVND (reference sequence). The CDR3 runs to 16 residues. V lost 5 bases and J 2 bases, leaving 16 bases between the germline ends. The CDR3 region has the DNA TGTGCCAGTAGTGGACCGACAGGTTCCCCCTACAATGAGCAGTTCTTC. Protein: CASSGPTGSPYNEQFF.

This clonotype has a count of ten or more. The gene calls are TRBV28 and TRBJ2-7, with D unclear. Trimming took 2 bases from V and 2 from J, leaving 10 bases between them. The CDR3 contains 14 residues. Germline lookup yields CDR1 MDHEN and CDR2 SYDVKM. CDR3 region: CASSLKGITYEQYF. CDR3 nucleotides: TGTGCCAGCAGTTTAAAGGGAATCACCTACGAGCAGTACTTC.

This clonotype has more than one count but fewer than ten. The chain is built from TRBV6-2 or TRBV6-3 and TRBJ2-1; 8 bases match TRBD1. Germline values: CDR1 MNHEY, CDR2 SVGEGT. The CDR3 consists of 16 residues. Unmatched junction bases numbered 8, after V lost 5 bases and J lost 2 bases. The CDR3 reads CASSVGQGRTYNEQFF. Here the CDR3 DNA reads TGTGCCAGCAGTGTCGGACAGGGCCGGACCTACAATGAGCAGTTCTTC.

This clonotype was seen at least ten times. The chain combines TRBV7-8 with TRBJ1-1, with TRBD1 matching over 8 bases. The CDR3 has 13 residues. J gave up 7 bases and V 1 base, and 2 bases lay outside the gene matches. The germline V gene has CDR1 SGHVS and CDR2 FQNEAQ. Here the CDR3 DNA reads TGTGCCAGCAGCTTAGGCAGGGGGCTTGAAGCTTTCTTT. Protein: CASSLGRGLEAFF.